Listed below are T cell receptor beta chains from one sample, sequenced in a study of metastatic and nonmetastatic thyroid tumors. TCRdb reanalyzed the PCR reads via MiXCR. The profile shows fewer than 55,000 clones, about 15% of them singletons. Sequenced sample: blood. These receptors were collected from a female donor with papillary thyroid cancer or a benign thyroid nodule (not recorded which). Some clones in this sample may be carry-over from other donors' samples. Each CDR3 is given with its conserved first and last residue. A D gene is named only where the DNA matches it firmly.

d_call v_call cdr3_aa
TRBD1 TRBV7-6 CASSSAGTANEQYF
TRBD1 TRBV20-1 CSAGRQGMVTEAFF
- TRBV30 CAWRGLAFSSYNEQFF
TRBD1 TRBV5-4 CASSLPPGQGPSGNTIYF
- TRBV6-2/TRBV6-3 CASSYLQESYEQYF
- TRBV19 CASGRLSNQPQHF
- TRBV3-1 CASSQLGVNIQYF
- TRBV15 CATSGRDGPNQPQHF
- TRBV12-3/TRBV12-4 CASRPLLSGTGELFF
- TRBV20-1 CSARDPEHHRDSGPQHF
- TRBV11-2 CASSLTDNQPQHF
TRBD2 TRBV6-1 CASRLPGLAVPPGGETQYF
TRBD1 TRBV6-2/TRBV6-3 CASSYQTGGDSPLHF
- TRBV19 CASSMRRDSPLHF
- TRBV14 CASSRLTGDYGYTF
- TRBV6-1 CASRQSPTPGFGNTIYF
- TRBV12-3/TRBV12-4 CASSPRVGGNTIYF
- TRBV28 CASSGIREITGELFF
- TRBV25-1 CASSEWGVGETQYF
- TRBV11-3 CASSTRGTGELFF
TRBD1 TRBV19 CAITGDYGYTF
- TRBV6-2/TRBV6-3 CASRLTARDTQYF
- TRBV19 CASSIGDFQPQHF
- TRBV30 CAWRERIAWGYTF
TRBD2 TRBV12-3/TRBV12-4 CASSIGTGGSYNEQFF
- TRBV11-2 CASSLGGGIYEQYF
- TRBV11-2 CASSVSFRDRNSLLYF
TRBD1 TRBV6-5 CASRTRDRGSNQPQHF
TRBD1 TRBV24-1 CATSDETGGRDTQYF
- TRBV6-1 CASSVRQGPWPQHF
- TRBV28 CASSLGGGYGYTF
TRBD1 TRBV11-1 CASSSDRGGSSYNEQFF
- TRBV6-2/TRBV6-3 CASSYDSGNSPLHF
- TRBV6-1 CASSGFSVSTDTQYF
- TRBV6-1 CASSSAWGQPQHF
- TRBV12-3/TRBV12-4 CASSRPGLLNGEQYF
- TRBV27 CASSLKVSHSGGYTF
- TRBV28 CAIGRGIFEKLFF
- TRBV6-2/TRBV6-3 CASSLRGGTDTQYF
- TRBV5-1 CASSHTGGLPYEQYF
TRBD2 TRBV6-1 CASILRDYEHFF
- TRBV5-5 CASSLPGEGEETQYF
- TRBV3-1 CASSHRTLGNTIYF
- TRBV13 CASSLDGGGNTGELFF
- TRBV7-9 CASSLRGVTEAFF